Sequencing of this T cell receptor beta chain was carried out in a study of T cell responses to AZD1222 COVID-19 vaccine. The CDR3 spans 15 residues. V lost 3 bases, J lost 4 bases, and 4 bases stayed unmatched. In germline, CDR1 is WSHSY, CDR2 SAAADI. Using immunoSEQ multiplex PCR, the repertoire was profiled, and TCRdb retains in-frame clones only, with some absent. The sample lists about 150,000 clones, more than 90% seen once, with over 1.5% in the top ten. The chain links TRBV10-2 to TRBJ2-1; 9 bases are a match to TRBD2. Sample: peripheral blood, taken on day 0 of AZD1222 vaccination. The receptor's source is an adult in good health. The CDR3 DNA is TGCGCCAGCAGTGAAAAGCGGGGGGTTTACAATGAGCAGTTCTTC. This encodes CASSEKRGVYNEQFF.